Described below is a single T cell receptor (beta chain) sequence and its context. Its antigen remains undetermined. No much larger clone is present one base from it, and per-base qualities are unavailable. The immunoSEQ Assay, a bias-controlled multiplex PCR, was used to amplify TCRbeta CDR3 regions from genomic DNA. Turning to the authors' computational methods: The number of nucleated cells in each sample was estimated from the amplification of reference gene primers within the assay. To quantify the absolute abundance of each unique TCRbeta CDR3 rearrangement, sequence reads were collapsed and filtered. For each sample, productive Simpson clonality was calculated as the square root of Simpson's diversity index across productive rearrangements. This is the immuneACCESS table as TCRdb keeps it, with only in-frame sequences that have V and J called. A part of the clones is gone; compared with another copy, unresolved V genes explain less than half, and the rest is unexplained. Clone size and V and J calls were adopted from that table, with D and trimming inferred from the DNA. The sample table contains 110,000 or so clones; only one count was recorded for 90% of them. The ten most abundant clones make up around 4.5% of the sample.

The data belong to a study of blood T cell repertoires in COVID-19 (dated by TCRdb to about 2020). Regarding the research as a whole: The collaborator samples originated in the United States, Italy and Spain and spanned the acute and convalescent phases of COVID-19. Where HLA class I and class II types were available, the types were taken from metadata supplied by the sample provider, not from assay-based typing. The prospective study material was composed of cDNA or gDNA derived from T cells, B-cell-depleted T cells, or PBMCs. Samples were obtained from the ongoing ImmuneRACE study (first 160 participants) and from 1,254 subjects provided by 6 global collaborators. The dataset comprised deeply sampled blood TCRbeta repertoires from subjects exposed to, actively infected with, or recovered from COVID-19. Nearly every sample came with metadata listing a de-identified subject ID, COVID-19 status, age in years and sex. The repertoires were made available in a free public database intended to serve as a resource for research on the immune response to SARS-CoV-2. Points the paper makes about the study in general: How much clinical and demographic metadata was included differed by source and by participant, and the metadata was provided uncurated.

Reading from cysteine to phenylalanine, the CDR3 counts 15 amino acids. Just the 45-base CDR3 DNA is kept, in frame starting at base 1. The germline V gene provides CDR1 MNHEY and CDR2 SVGEGT. V is shortened by 4 bases, J by 0 bases, and the region joining them spans 12 bases. Each collaborating institution followed its own protocols to collect whole blood in K2EDTA tubes. For TCRbeta analysis, collaborator samples were shipped as frozen whole blood, as isolated PBMCs, or as DNA extracted from either sample type. This TCR was sampled from a woman between 45 and 60 years old with acute or convalescent COVID-19. The specimen sequenced was peripheral blood. Recombination connected TRBV6-2 or TRBV6-3 to TRBJ2-5; the D gene is perhaps TRBD2, on 6 matching bases. Read as DNA, the sequence is TGTGCCAGCAGTTGGGAGTTAGCGGACCAAGAGACCCAGTACTTC. Translated, it reads CASSWELADQETQYF.